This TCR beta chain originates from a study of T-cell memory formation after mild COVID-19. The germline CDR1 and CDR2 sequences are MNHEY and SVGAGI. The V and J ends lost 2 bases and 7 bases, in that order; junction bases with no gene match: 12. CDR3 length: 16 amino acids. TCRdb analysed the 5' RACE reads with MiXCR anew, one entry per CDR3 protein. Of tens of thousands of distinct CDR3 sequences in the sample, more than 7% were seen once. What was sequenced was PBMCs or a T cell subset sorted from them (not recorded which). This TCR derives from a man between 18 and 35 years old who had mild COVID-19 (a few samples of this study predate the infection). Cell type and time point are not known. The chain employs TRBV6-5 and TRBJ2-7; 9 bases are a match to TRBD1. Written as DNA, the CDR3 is TGTGCCAGCAGTTACAAACCGGGACAGGGCTCTTTGGAGCAGTACTTC. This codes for CASSYKPGQGSLEQYF.